The rows below give T cell receptor beta chains drawn from one sample of a study of PD-1 blockade in classical Hodgkin lymphoma. Produced via immunoSEQ multiplex PCR; TCRdb's table is partial and in-frame only. Of roughly 7,100 clones in the sample, more than 65% are singletons; the top ten hold over 3.5%. This material consisted of CD4+ T cells from blood, taken at baseline. The source of these receptors is a human donor with classical Hodgkin lymphoma. CDR3s include the opening cysteine and the closing phenylalanine or tryptophan. D genes are given only for firm matches.

d_call	j_call	v_call	cdr3_aa	cdr3_nt
NA	TRBJ1-2	TRBV7-2	CASSLGQPYGYTF	TGTGCCAGCAGCTTAGGACAGCCTTATGGCTACACCTTC
NA	TRBJ1-1	TRBV7-9	CASSLGGSEAFF	TGTGCCAGCAGCTTAGGGGGATCTGAAGCTTTCTTT
TRBD2	TRBJ2-1	TRBV11-3	CASSLGALWEGRVEQFF	TGTGCCAGCAGCTTAGGGGCTCTCTGGGAGGGCCGAGTTGAGCAGTTCTTC
NA	TRBJ1-3	TRBV2	CAGGRGNTIYF	TGTGCCGGGGGACGTGGAAACACCATATATTTT
TRBD1	TRBJ2-3	TRBV2	CASRGIRTGSTDTQYF	TGTGCCAGCAGGGGGATAAGGACAGGGAGCACAGATACGCAGTATTTT
TRBD1	TRBJ2-3	TRBV7-8	CASSRRDRGDGTDTQYF	TGTGCCAGCAGCCGACGGGACAGGGGGGATGGCACAGATACGCAGTATTTT
NA	TRBJ2-3	TRBV28	CASSLWSSGQRTDTQYF	TGTGCCAGCAGTTTGTGGAGCTCAGGACAGCGCACAGATACGCAGTATTTT
NA	TRBJ1-6	TRBV5-4	CASSATGTRTSPLHF	TGTGCCAGCAGCGCTACCGGGACCAGGACTTCACCCCTCCACTTT
TRBD2	TRBJ2-1	TRBV2	CASNRLAGHNEQFF	TGTGCCAGCAACCGACTAGCGGGGCACAATGAGCAGTTCTTC
TRBD2	TRBJ2-7	TRBV27	CASRPRTSGREKQYF	TGTGCCAGCAGACCAAGGACTAGCGGGAGGGAAAAGCAGTACTTC
NA	TRBJ1-3	TRBV30	CAWSTLLWSLSGNTIYF	TGTGCCTGGTCCACCCTTCTATGGTCCCTGTCTGGAAACACCATATATTTT
TRBD1	TRBJ1-1	TRBV29-1	CSVAGQGGMNTEAFF	TGCAGCGTTGCAGGGCAGGGGGGGATGAACACTGAAGCTTTCTTT